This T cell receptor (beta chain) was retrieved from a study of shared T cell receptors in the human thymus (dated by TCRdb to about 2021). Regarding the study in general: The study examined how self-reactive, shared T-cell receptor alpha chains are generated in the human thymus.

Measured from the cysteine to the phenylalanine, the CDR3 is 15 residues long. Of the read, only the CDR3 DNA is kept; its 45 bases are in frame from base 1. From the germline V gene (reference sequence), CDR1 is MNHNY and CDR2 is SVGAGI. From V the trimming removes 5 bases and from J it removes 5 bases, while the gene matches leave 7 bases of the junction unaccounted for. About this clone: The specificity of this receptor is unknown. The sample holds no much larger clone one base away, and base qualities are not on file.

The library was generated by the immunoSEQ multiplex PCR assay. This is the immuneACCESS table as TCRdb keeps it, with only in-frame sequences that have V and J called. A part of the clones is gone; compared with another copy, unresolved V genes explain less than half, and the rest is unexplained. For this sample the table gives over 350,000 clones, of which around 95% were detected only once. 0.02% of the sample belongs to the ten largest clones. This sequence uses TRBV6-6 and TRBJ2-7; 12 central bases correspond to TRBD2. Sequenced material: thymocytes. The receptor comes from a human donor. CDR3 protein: CASSPGTSGQNEQYF. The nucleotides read TGTGCCAGCAGTCCCGGGACTAGCGGGCAGAACGAGCAGTACTTC.